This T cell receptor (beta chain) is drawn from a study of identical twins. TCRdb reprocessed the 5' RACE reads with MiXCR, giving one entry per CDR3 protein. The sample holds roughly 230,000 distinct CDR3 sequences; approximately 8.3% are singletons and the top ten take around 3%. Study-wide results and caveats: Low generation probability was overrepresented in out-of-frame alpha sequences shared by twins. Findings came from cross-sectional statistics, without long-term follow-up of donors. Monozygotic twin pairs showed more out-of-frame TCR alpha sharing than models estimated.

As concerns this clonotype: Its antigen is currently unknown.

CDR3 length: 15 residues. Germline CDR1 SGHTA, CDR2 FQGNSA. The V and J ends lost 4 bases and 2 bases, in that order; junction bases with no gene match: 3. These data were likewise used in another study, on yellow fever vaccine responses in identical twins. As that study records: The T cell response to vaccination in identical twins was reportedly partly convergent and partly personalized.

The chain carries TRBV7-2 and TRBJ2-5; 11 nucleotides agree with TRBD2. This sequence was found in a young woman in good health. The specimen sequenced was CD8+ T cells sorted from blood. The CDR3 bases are TGTGCCAGCAGCTCTAGCGGGAGGCTGCAAGAGACCCAGTACTTC. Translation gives CASSSSGRLQETQYF.